A selection of T cell receptor beta chains follows, all from one sample in a study of post-analysis software for immune sequencing data. MiXCR, run by TCRdb on the PCR reads, gives a single entry per CDR3 protein. This table holds roughly 800,000 distinct CDR3 sequences, 46% found once. The sample comprised blood. These receptors were taken from a girl aged 5-17 years with multiple sclerosis. The CDR3 runs from the conserved cysteine through the conserved F or W. D genes are given only for firm matches. Part of the rows lack a size; the others show once, few, many or a class for expanded clones.

D gene	V gene	clone size	J gene	CDR3 DNA	CDR3 protein
NA	TRBV6-5	few	TRBJ2-2	TGTGCCAGCAGTTACACTCTTCACACCGGGGAGCTGTTTTTT	CASSYTLHTGELFF
NA	TRBV29-1	NA	TRBJ2-5	TGCAGCGTTGAAGAGGGAGACCGAGAGACCCAGTACTTC	CSVEEGDRETQYF
NA	TRBV5-1	once	TRBJ2-3	TGCGCCCAAAAGGAACAGCCCAGCACAGATACGCAGTATTTT	CAQKEQPSTDTQYF
NA	TRBV5-1	NA	TRBJ2-3	TGCGCCAGCAGCTTGGAAGGAGGTAGCACAGATACGCAGTATTTT	CASSLEGGSTDTQYF
NA	TRBV12-3/TRBV12-4	few	TRBJ2-7	TGTGCCAGCAACCGACAGGGAGGGACGTACGAGCAGTACTTC	CASNRQGGTYEQYF
NA	TRBV5-1	NA	TRBJ2-1	TGCGCCAGCAAGCAGGACGGCGATTCCTACAATGAGCAGTTCTTC	CASKQDGDSYNEQFF
NA	TRBV20-1	NA	TRBJ1-5	TGCAGTGCACCCCTCGAGGGCGGCAATCAGCCCCAGCATTTT	CSAPLEGGNQPQHF
NA	TRBV6-1	few	TRBJ2-1	TGTGCCAGCCTGGACAGCCCCGATCTCGATGAGCAGTTCTTC	CASLDSPDLDEQFF
TRBD1	TRBV7-8	many	TRBJ2-4	TGTGCCAGCAGCTTAGACAGGGGAAGGGAGCAGTACTTC	CASSLDRGREQYF
TRBD2	TRBV7-2	NA	TRBJ2-5	TGTGCCAGCAGACCAGGGACTAGCGGGAGGGGATACAATGAGCAGTACTTC	CASRPGTSGRGYNEQYF
TRBD1	TRBV20-1	NA	TRBJ2-7	TGCAGTGCTAGAAAAGCCGGGACAGGGGGCTACGAGCAGTACTTC	CSARKAGTGGYEQYF
NA	TRBV6-4	few	TRBJ2-1	TGTGCCAGCAGTGACTCGAGCAGCTACAATGAGCAGTTCTTC	CASSDSSSYNEQFF
TRBD1	TRBV12-3/TRBV12-4	few	TRBJ1-2	TGTGCCAGCACTGCTGGGACAGGGGGCGATGGCTACACCTTC	CASTAGTGGDGYTF
TRBD1	TRBV4-2	NA	TRBJ2-1	TGTGCCAGCAGCCAAGACCCGGGACAGGGATATGAGCAGTTCTTC	CASSQDPGQGYEQFF
NA	TRBV28	few	TRBJ2-7	TGTGCCACCACGCCGGCAGGGCCGTACGAGCAGTACTTC	CATTPAGPYEQYF
TRBD2	TRBV12-3/TRBV12-4	NA	TRBJ2-1	TGTGCCAGCAGTCCTAGCGGATTCTCCTACAATGAGCAGTTCTTC	CASSPSGFSYNEQFF
NA	TRBV5-4	NA	TRBJ2-1	TGTGCCAGCAGCCCCCCGGGGTCGGTTGAGCAGTTCTTC	CASSPPGSVEQFF